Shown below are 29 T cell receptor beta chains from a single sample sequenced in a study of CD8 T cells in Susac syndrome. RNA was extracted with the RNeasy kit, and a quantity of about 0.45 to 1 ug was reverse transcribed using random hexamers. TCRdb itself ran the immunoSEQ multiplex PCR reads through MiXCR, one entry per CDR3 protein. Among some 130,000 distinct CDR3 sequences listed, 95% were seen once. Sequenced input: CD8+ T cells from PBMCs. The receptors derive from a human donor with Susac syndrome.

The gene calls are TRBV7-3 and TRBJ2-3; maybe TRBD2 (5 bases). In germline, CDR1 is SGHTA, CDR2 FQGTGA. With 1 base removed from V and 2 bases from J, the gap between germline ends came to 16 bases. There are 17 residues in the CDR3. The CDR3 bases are TGTGCCAGCAGCTTAATTGGGATGGCGGGCGCCACAGATACGCAGTATTTT. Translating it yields CASSLIGMAGATDTQYF.

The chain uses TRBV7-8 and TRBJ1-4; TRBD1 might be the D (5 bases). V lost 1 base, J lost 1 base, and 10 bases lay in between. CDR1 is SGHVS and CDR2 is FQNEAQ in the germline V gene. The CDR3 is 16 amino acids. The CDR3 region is CASSLGRQGTNEKLFF. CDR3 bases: TGTGCCAGCAGCTTAGGACGTCAGGGAACTAATGAAAAACTGTTTTTT.

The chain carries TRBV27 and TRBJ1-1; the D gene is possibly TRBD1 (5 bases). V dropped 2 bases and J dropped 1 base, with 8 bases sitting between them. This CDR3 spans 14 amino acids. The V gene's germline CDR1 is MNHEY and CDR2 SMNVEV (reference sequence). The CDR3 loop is CASSLGAPNTEAFF. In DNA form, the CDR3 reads TGTGCCAGCAGTTTAGGGGCACCGAACACTGAAGCTTTCTTT.

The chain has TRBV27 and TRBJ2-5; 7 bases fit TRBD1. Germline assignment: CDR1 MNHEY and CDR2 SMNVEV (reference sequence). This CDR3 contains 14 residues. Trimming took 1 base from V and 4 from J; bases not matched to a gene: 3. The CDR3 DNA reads TGTGCCAGCAGTTTATACAGGGGCGGAGAGACCCAGTACTTC. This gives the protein CASSLYRGGETQYF.

Written as DNA, the CDR3 is TGTGCCAGCAGCGGAACGACTAGCGGGAGTTGGTCCTACAATGAGCAGTTCTTC. Its protein product is CASSGTTSGSWSYNEQFF. The chain recombines TRBV9 with TRBJ2-1; TRBD2 agrees at 12 bases. Germline CDR1 reads SGDLS; CDR2 reads YYNGEE. V shed 3 bases, J shed 1 base, and the junction held 8 bases outside the gene matches. This CDR3 contains 18 residues.

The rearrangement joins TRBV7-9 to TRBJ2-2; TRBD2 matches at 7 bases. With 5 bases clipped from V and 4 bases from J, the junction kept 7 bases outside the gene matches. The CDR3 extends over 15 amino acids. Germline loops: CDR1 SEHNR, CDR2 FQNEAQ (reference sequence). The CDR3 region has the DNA TGTGCCAGCAGCGGGCGGGAGTCGGGCACCGGGGAGCTGTTTTTT. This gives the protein CASSGRESGTGELFF.

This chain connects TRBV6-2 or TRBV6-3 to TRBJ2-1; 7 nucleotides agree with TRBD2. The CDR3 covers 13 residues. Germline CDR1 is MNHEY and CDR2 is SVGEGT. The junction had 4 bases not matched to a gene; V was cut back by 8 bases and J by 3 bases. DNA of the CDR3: TGTGCCAGCGGTCTAGCGGACTACAATGAGCAGTTCTTC. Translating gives CASGLADYNEQFF.

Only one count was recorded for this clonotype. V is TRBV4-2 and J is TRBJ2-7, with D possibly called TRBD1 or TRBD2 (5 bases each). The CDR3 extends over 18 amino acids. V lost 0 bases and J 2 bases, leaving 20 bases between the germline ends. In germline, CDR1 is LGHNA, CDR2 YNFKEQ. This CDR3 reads CASSQDDELRGLPYEQYF. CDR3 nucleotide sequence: TGTGCCAGCAGCCAAGACGACGAGTTGAGGGGCCTTCCCTACGAGCAGTACTTC.

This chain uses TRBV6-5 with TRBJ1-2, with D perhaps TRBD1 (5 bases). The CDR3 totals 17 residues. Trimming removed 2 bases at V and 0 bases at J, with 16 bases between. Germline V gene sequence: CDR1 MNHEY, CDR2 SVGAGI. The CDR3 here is CASSYGPVTESNYGYTF. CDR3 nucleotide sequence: TGTGCCAGCAGTTACGGTCCCGTGACAGAATCTAACTATGGCTACACCTTC.

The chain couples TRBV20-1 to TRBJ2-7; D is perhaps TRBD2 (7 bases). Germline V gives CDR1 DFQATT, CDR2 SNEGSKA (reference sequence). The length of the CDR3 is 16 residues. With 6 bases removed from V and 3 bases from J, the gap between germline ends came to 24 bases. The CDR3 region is CSAPAGDFGGLYEQYF. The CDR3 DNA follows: TGCAGTGCCCCCGCAGGGGACTTCGGGGGGCTCTACGAGCAGTACTTC.

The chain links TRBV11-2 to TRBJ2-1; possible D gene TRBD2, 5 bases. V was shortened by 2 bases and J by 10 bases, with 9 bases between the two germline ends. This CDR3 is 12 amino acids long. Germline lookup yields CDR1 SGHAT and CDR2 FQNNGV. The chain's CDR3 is CASSLTSPEQFF. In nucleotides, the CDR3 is TGTGCCAGCAGCTTAACTAGTCCCGAGCAGTTCTTC.

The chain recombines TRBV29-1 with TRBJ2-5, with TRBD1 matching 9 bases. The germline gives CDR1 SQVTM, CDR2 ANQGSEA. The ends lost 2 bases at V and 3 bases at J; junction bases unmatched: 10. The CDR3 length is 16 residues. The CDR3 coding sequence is TGCAGCGTTGAAATCCCGGGACAGGGCCCCGAAGAGACCCAGTACTTC. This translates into CSVEIPGQGPEETQYF. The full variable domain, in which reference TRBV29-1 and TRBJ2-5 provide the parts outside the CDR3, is SAVISQKPSRDICQRGTSLTIQCQVDSQVTMMFWYRQQPGQSLTLIATANQGSEATYESGFVIDKFPISRPNLTFSTLTVSNMSPEDSSIYLCSVEIPGQGPEETQYFGPGTRLLVL.

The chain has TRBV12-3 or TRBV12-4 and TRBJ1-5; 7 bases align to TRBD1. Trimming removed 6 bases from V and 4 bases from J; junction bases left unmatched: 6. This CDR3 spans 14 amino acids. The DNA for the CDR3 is TGTGCCAGCAGCCCGACAGGGAGGAATCAGCCCCAGCATTTT. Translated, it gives CASSPTGRNQPQHF.

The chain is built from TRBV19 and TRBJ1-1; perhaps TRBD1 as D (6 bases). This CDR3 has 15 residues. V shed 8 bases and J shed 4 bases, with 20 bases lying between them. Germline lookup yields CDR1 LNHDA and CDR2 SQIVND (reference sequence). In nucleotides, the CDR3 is TGTGCCAGTCTGAACGTCCAGGGGCGCTTCACTGAAGCTTTCTTT. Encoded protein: CASLNVQGRFTEAFF.

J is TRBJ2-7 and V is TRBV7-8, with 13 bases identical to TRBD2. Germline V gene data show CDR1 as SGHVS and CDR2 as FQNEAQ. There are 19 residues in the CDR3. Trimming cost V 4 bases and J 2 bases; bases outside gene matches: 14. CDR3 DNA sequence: TGTGCCAGCAGCTACCCCGGACTAGCGGGAGTGGGGCCTACCTACGAGCAGTACTTC. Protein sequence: CASSYPGLAGVGPTYEQYF.

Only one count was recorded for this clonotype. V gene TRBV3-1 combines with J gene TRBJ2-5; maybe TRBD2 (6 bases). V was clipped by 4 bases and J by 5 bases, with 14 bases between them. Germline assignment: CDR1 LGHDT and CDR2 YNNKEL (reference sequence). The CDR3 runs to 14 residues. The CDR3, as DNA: TGTGCCAGCAGCCTACCCGGGGAGGCGGAGACCCAGTACTTC. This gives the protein CASSLPGEAETQYF.

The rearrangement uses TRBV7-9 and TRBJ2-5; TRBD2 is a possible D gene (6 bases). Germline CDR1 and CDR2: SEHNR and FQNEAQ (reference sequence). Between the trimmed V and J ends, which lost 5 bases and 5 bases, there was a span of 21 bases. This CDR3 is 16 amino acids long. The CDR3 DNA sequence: TGTGCCAGCAGCCGAATGGAGGGCTACCGGGGGGAGACCCAGTACTTC. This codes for CASSRMEGYRGETQYF.

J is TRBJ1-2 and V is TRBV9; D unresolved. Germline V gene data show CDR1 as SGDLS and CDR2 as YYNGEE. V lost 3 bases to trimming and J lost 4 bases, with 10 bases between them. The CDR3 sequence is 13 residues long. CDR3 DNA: TGTGCCAGCAGCGGGTCAGGAGGCTATGGCTACACCTTC. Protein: CASSGSGGYGYTF.

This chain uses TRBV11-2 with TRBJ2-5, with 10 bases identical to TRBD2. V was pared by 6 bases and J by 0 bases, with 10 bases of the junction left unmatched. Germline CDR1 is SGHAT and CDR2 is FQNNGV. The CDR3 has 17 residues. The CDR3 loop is CASSRSSLAGDQETQYF. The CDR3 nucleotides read TGTGCCAGCAGTCGAAGCAGTCTAGCGGGAGACCAAGAGACCCAGTACTTC.

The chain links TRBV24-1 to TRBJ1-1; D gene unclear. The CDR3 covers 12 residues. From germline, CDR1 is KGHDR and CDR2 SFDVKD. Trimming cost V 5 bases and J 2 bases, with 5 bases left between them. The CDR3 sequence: CATSAGNTEAFF. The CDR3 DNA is TGTGCCACCAGTGCGGGAAACACTGAAGCTTTCTTT.

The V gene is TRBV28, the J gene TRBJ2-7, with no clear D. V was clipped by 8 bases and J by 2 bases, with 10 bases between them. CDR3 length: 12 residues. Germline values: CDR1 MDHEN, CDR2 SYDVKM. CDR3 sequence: CASHSDPYEQYF. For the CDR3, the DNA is TGTGCCAGCCATTCGGACCCCTACGAGCAGTACTTC.

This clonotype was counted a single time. The CDR3 DNA follows: TGTGCCAGCAGCTTAGTTTCGGACGGGACCTACGAGCAGTACTTC. Protein: CASSLVSDGTYEQYF. The genes are TRBV7-8 and TRBJ2-7; tentatively, D is TRBD2 (5 bases). V lost 1 base and J lost 2, with 12 bases in between. Germline V gives CDR1 SGHVS, CDR2 FQNEAQ. The CDR3 has 15 amino acids.

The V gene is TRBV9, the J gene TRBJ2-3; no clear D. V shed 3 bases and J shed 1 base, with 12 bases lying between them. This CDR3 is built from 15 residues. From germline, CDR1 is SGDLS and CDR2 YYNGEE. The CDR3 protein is CASSAGWARTDTQYF. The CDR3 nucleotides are TGTGCCAGCAGCGCCGGGTGGGCCCGCACAGATACGCAGTATTTT. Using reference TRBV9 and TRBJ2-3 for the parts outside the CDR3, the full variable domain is DSGVTQTPKHLITATGQRVTLRCSPRSGDLSVYWYQQSLDQGLQFLIQYYNGEERAKGNILERFSAQQFPDLHSELNLSSLELGDSALYFCASSAGWARTDTQYFGPGTRLTVL.

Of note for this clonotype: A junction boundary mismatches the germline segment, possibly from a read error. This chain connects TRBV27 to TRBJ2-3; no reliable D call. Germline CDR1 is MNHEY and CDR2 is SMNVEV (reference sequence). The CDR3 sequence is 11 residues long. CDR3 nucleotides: TGTGCCAGCAGTTTATCTGGACCTTTCGGTTTT. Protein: CASSLSGPFGF.

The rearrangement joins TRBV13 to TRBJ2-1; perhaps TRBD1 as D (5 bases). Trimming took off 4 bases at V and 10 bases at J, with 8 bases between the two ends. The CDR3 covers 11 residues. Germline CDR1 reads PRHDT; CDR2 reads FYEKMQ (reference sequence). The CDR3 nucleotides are TGTGCCAGCAGCTATAGGGGCGAGCAGTTCTTC. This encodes CASSYRGEQFF.

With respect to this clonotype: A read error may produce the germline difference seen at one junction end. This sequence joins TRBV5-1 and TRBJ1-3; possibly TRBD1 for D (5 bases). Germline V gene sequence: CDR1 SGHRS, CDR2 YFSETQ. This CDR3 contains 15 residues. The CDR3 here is CASSLVGDSGNTTYF. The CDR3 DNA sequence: TGCGCCAGCAGCTTGGTCGGGGACTCTGGAAACACCACATATTTT.

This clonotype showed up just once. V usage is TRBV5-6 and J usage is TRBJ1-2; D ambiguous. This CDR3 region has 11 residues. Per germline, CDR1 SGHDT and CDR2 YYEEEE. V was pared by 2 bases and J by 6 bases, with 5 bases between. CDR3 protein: CASSFSDGYTF. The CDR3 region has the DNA TGTGCCAGCAGCTTCTCCGATGGCTACACCTTC.

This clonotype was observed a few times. This CDR3 reads CASSSGLAGGGYEQYF. DNA for the CDR3: TGTGCCAGCAGCTCTGGACTAGCGGGAGGCGGTTACGAGCAGTACTTC. The chain has TRBV7-6 and TRBJ2-7; 14 bases are a match to TRBD2. The CDR3 spans 16 residues. With V trimmed by 4 bases and J by 4 bases, 6 bases remained unmatched. Germline-derived CDR1 and CDR2 are SGHVS and FNYEAQ.

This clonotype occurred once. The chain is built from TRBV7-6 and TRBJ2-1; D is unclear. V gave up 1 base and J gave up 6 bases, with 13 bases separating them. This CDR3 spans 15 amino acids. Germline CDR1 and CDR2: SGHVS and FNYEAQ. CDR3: CASSLDPDGRNEQFF. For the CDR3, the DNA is TGTGCCAGCAGCTTAGACCCCGATGGGCGCAATGAGCAGTTCTTC.